This T cell receptor (beta chain) stems from a study of graft-versus-host responses after intestinal transplantation (dated by TCRdb to the early 2020s). Broadly, across the study: The transplants that recipients got were multivisceral, liver-intestinal, or isolated intestinal. To identify alloreactive clones, pre-transplant mixed lymphocyte reaction products were sequenced and compared with unstimulated pre-transplant donor and recipient T cells. The cohort enrolled about two dozen intestinal transplant recipients, one of whom was a retransplant, and a few patients without pretransplant specimens were excluded. Graft-versus-host and host-versus-graft alloreactive T cell clones were tracked in the graft, circulation and bone marrow after intestinal transplantation using bulk TCR-beta CDR3 sequencing. A peak of at least 4% donor T cells among recipient peripheral blood mononuclear cells was the definition used for donor T cell macrochimerism. Rather than going through the commercial service, samples from a few later patients were sequenced in-house on an Illumina MiSeq and processed with MiXCR. Anti-thymocyte globulin induction was given to all recipients, followed by maintenance tacrolimus and steroids for roughly 3 years.

The germline V gene (reference sequence) sets CDR1 to SGHAT and CDR2 to FQDESV. Trimming takes 4 bases from V and 6 bases from J, and the germline ends sit 13 bases apart. Spanning cysteine to phenylalanine, the CDR3 consists of 13 amino acids. The kept DNA is CDR3 alone, 39 bases in frame from the first base. Of note for this clone: One base away there is no much larger clone; base qualities are not given.

The time point label, read with the paper, signifies: cells obtained before transplantation from donor or recipient. In the mixed lymphocyte reactions, roughly 200,000 CFSE-labeled pre-transplant responders were plated with roughly 200,000 irradiated violet-dye-labeled stimulators and cultured for 6 days. After the mixed lymphocyte reaction, proliferating CD3+CD4+CFSE-low and CD3+CD8+CFSE-low responder cells were FACS-sorted on a BD Influx sorter. What the work shows at the level of the full study, not this receptor alone: GvH clones were found in recipient bone marrow, and some of the GvH clones appeared earlier in ileal mucosa or blood, which is consistent with an intestinal mucosal origin. High GvH to HvG T cell clonal ratios were observed in the allografts of patients with donor T cell macrochimerism. The relatively low number and heterogeneity of intestinal transplant patients limited the conclusions. Early after transplant, peak levels of circulating GvH clones were found to be associated with declines in HvG clones.

The method behind the library was the immunoSEQ multiplex PCR assay. For most patients, genomic DNA was isolated with the Qiagen DNeasy Blood and Tissue Kit and sent frozen to Adaptive Biotechnologies for TCR sequencing. Adaptive Biotechnologies carried out high-throughput TCR-beta CDR3 sequencing of genomic DNA for most patients. The published analysis was carried out like this. Adaptive's ImmunoSEQ software supplied the TCR sequencing data for 15 to 20 patients, while MiXCR and VDJtools were used to process three other patients. To correct CD4 versus CD8 sorting errors, any sequence found in both subsets at a frequency ratio below 5:1 was removed. CDR3 nucleotide sequences shared between donor and recipient were removed because their origin could not be assigned. To be classed as alloreactive, a clone needed at least 2-fold expansion over unstimulated cells and a minimum CFSE-low frequency of 0.002% (template counts) or 0.001% (read counts). A clone was considered mappable if detected in the sequenced pre-transplant spleen, lymph node, or MLR CFSE-low populations of the donor or recipient. Cumulative frequency of alloreactive clones was calculated as a percentage of all sequences weighted by copy number. Drawn from immuneACCESS, this table holds only the in-frame rearrangements with V and J called that TCRdb kept. Clones are partly lost; checked studies trace under half to an unresolved V gene and leave the rest unexplained. Clone size and V and J calls were adopted from that table, with D and trimming inferred from the DNA. The sample profile shows approximately 21,000 clones; around 56% of them were found once. The ten largest clones capture 1% of the sample.

Recombination linked TRBV11-1 to TRBJ2-7, with a tentative D gene TRBD2 over 6 matching bases. Material: alloreactive CD4+ T cells from a mixed lymphocyte reaction culture, obtained before intestinal transplant. Read against the paper, the sample's cell subset or site label means: CFSE-low proliferating T cells sorted from approximately six-day pre-transplant mixed lymphocyte reaction (GvH or HvG direction). This TCR came from a human patient who received an intestinal transplant. The nucleotide sequence is given as TGTGCCAGCAGCTCCGAGTGGGGACTCGAGCAGTACTTC. Its protein reads: CASSSEWGLEQYF.